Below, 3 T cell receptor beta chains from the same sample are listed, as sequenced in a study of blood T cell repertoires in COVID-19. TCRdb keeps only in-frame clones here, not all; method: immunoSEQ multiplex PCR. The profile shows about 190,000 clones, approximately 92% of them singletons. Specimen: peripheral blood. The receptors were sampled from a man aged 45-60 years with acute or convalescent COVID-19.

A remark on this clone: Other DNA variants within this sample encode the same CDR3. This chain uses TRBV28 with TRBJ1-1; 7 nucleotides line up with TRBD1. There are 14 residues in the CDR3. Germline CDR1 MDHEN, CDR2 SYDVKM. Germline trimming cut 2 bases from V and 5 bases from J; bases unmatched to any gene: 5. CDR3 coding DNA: TGTGCCAGCAGTTTAGGCAGGGGGAGAACTGAAGCTTTCTTT. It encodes CASSLGRGRTEAFF.

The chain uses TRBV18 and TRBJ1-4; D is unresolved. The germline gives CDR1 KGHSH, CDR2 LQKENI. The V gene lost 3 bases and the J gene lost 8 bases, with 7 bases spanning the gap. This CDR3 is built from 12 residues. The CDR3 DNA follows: TGTGCCAGCTCACCTCTTTCCGAAAAACTGTTTTTT. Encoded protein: CASSPLSEKLFF.

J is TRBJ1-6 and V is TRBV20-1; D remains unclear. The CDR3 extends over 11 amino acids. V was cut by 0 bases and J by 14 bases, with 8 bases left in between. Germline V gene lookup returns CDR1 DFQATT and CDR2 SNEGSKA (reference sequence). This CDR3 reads CSARDNGALHF. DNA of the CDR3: TGCAGTGCTAGAGATAACGGGGCCCTCCACTTT.